The rows below give T cell receptor beta chains drawn from one sample of a study of OX40 agonist ivuxolimab in advanced cancers. Measured with immunoSEQ multiplex PCR; TCRdb has only the in-frame clones, and not every one. The sample lists approximately 12,000 clones; about 75% were seen once. Sequenced material: CD4+ or CD8+ T cells sorted from blood, taken in a trial of the OX40 agonist ivuxolimab. All receptors come from an adult with an advanced solid tumor such as melanoma, head and neck, liver or kidney cancer. The CDR3 runs from the conserved cysteine through the conserved F or W. A D gene is named only where the DNA matches it firmly. A row's size may be missing; if present it is once, few, many or a size class.

clone_size	j_call	v_call	d_call	cdr3_nt	cdr3_aa
-	TRBJ2-3	TRBV10-1	-	TGCGCCAACCCGAGCGGGTTCGACACAGATACGCAGTATTTT	CANPSGFDTDTQYF
few	TRBJ1-2	TRBV4-1	TRBD1	TGCGCCAGCAGCCAACCCTCAGGGGGGTTTACTAACTATGGCTACACCTTC	CASSQPSGGFTNYGYTF
-	TRBJ2-5	TRBV7-3	-	TGTGCCAGCAGCTTATTCGGTGGGACTGAACAAGAGACCCAGTACTTC	CASSLFGGTEQETQYF
-	TRBJ2-1	TRBV7-8	TRBD2	TGTGCCAGCAGCGGGACTAGCGGGAGTCCTGAGCAGTTCTTC	CASSGTSGSPEQFF
few	TRBJ2-3	TRBV19	TRBD2	TGTGCCAGTAGTACCCTTCGGGGGGTGGTTGCAGATACGCAGTATTTT	CASSTLRGVVADTQYF
-	TRBJ2-3	TRBV27	TRBD2	TGTGCCAGCAGTTTAATGGGTCTGGGACTAGCAGAAACAGATACGCAGTATTTT	CASSLMGLGLAETDTQYF
-	TRBJ1-1	TRBV11-2	-	TGTGCCAGCAGCTCCACCTCTACGGCCACTGAAGCTTTCTTT	CASSSTSTATEAFF
-	TRBJ2-7	TRBV6-1	TRBD2	TGTGCCAGCAGTCCGACTAGCGGGAAAACTTACGAGCAGTACTTC	CASSPTSGKTYEQYF
-	TRBJ2-1	TRBV18	-	TGTGCCAGCTCTCCGGACAAGTACAATGAGCAGTTCTTC	CASSPDKYNEQFF
-	TRBJ2-5	TRBV9	-	TGTGCCAGTACCCCGTGGCAAGGGGAGACCCAGTACTTC	CASTPWQGETQYF
-	TRBJ2-7	TRBV11-2	-	TGTGCCAGCAGCTCCGGGACGACCTACGAGCAGTACTTC	CASSSGTTYEQYF
few	TRBJ2-3	TRBV28	-	TGTGCCAGCAGTTTATTATCCAGGTTAGGCACAGATACGCAGTATTTT	CASSLLSRLGTDTQYF
-	TRBJ2-7	TRBV5-1	-	TGCGCCAGCAGCGTTGGCTACGAGCAGTACTTC	CASSVGYEQYF
once	TRBJ2-2	TRBV9	-	TGTGCCAGCAGCCCCAGGGTCTTGAACACCGGGGAGCTGTTTTTT	CASSPRVLNTGELFF
few	TRBJ2-5	TRBV2	-	TGTGCCAGCAGTGGACAGGATCACCTATATCAAGAGACCCAGTACTTC	CASSGQDHLYQETQYF
-	TRBJ1-2	TRBV7-2	TRBD1	TGTGCCAGCAGCTTAGCGCTAGACAGGGGGGGCATCTATGGCTACACCTTC	CASSLALDRGGIYGYTF
-	TRBJ2-6	TRBV7-6	-	TGTGCCAGCAGCTTAGATCACGGCTCTGGGGCCAACGTCCTGACTTTC	CASSLDHGSGANVLTF
medium-sized	TRBJ2-7	TRBV9	-	TGTGCCAGCAGCACCTCAGGGATTGACCACGAGCAGTACTTC	CASSTSGIDHEQYF
-	TRBJ2-1	TRBV28	-	TGTGCCAGCAGTTTCTCCCCCTTCAATGAGCAGTTCTTC	CASSFSPFNEQFF
-	TRBJ2-2	TRBV18	TRBD2	TGTGCCAGCTCATCACCTATCCGGGACAGGGGTGGACTAGCGGGAGAACGCAACACCGGGGAGCTGTTTTTT	CASSSPIRDRGGLAGERNTGELFF
-	TRBJ2-1	TRBV4-3	TRBD2	TGCGCCAGCAGCCAAGATACAATGGCGGGAGTCTACAATGAGCAGTTCTTC	CASSQDTMAGVYNEQFF
-	TRBJ2-5	TRBV11-2	TRBD1	TGTGCCAGCAGCTTTGTTCGGACAGGGCAACAGACCCAGTACTTC	CASSFVRTGQQTQYF
once	TRBJ2-7	TRBV7-6	TRBD2	TGTGCCAGCGCCCAAACTAGCGGCCCCTACGAGCAGTACTTC	CASAQTSGPYEQYF
few	TRBJ2-1	TRBV7-9	TRBD1	TGTGCCAGCAGCTTAATAGGGACAGGGGCGAACAATGAGCAGTTCTTC	CASSLIGTGANNEQFF
-	TRBJ2-7	TRBV27	-	TGTGCCAGCAGTCCAGAGGAAAACTACGAGCAGTACTTC	CASSPEENYEQYF
-	TRBJ2-3	TRBV5-1	TRBD2	TGCGCCAGCAGCTTTAGCGGGAGGATGGATACGCAGTATTTT	CASSFSGRMDTQYF
medium-sized	TRBJ2-1	TRBV2	-	TGTGCCAGCAGCGATTCGCAGCTATTCTACAATGAGCAGTTCTTC	CASSDSQLFYNEQFF
-	TRBJ1-2	TRBV28	-	TGTGCCAGCAGTTTGATTTCAGGGGCCTATGGCTACACCTTC	CASSLISGAYGYTF
-	TRBJ2-1	TRBV12-5	-	TGTGCTAGTGGTTTGGTGAACTCGATTTACAATGAGCAGTTCTTC	CASGLVNSIYNEQFF
-	TRBJ2-1	TRBV13	TRBD2	TGTGCCAGCAGCTTAGAAGCGGGAGGGTGGAATGAGCAGTTCTTC	CASSLEAGGWNEQFF
-	TRBJ2-1	TRBV4-3	TRBD2	TGCGCCAGCAGCCAAGATACCGGGAGGGCCTATTACAGCAATGAGCAGTTCTTC	CASSQDTGRAYYSNEQFF
-	TRBJ1-2	TRBV7-9	-	TGTGCCAGCAGCTTTGGACAGAGAGGAGGCTACACCTTC	CASSFGQRGGYTF